The rows below give T cell receptor beta chains drawn from one sample of a study of T cells in Graves' hyperthyroidism and ophthalmopathy. A single record per CDR3 protein comes from TCRdb applying MiXCR to the multiplex PCR reads. The sample lists roughly 740,000 distinct CDR3 sequences, less than 20% occurring once. Sequenced input: blood. All receptors come from a man aged 18 to 29 with Graves' hyperthyroidism. Both conserved end residues are part of each CDR3. D genes are given only for firm matches. Clone size is not always given. Where it is, it says once, few, many or a class for expanded clones.

j_call clone_size v_call d_call cdr3_aa cdr3_nt
TRBJ2-1 few TRBV10-3 . CAISDAGRNNEQFF TGTGCCATCAGTGATGCGGGACGAAACAATGAGCAGTTCTTC
TRBJ1-3 . TRBV28 . CASSLGIVRGNTIYF TGTGCCAGCAGTTTAGGGATCGTGAGGGGAAACACCATATATTTT
TRBJ1-4 . TRBV28 TRBD1 CASGLPGQNNEKLFF TGTGCCAGCGGATTGCCGGGACAGAATAATGAAAAACTGTTTTTT
TRBJ2-3 many TRBV20-1 . CSARDSPGYSRHTQYF TGCAGTGCTAGAGATTCGCCAGGGTATAGTCGTCATACGCAGTATTTT
TRBJ2-6 few TRBV10-3 . CAIRTKGAGANALTF TGTGCCATCAGAACTAAAGGGGCGGGGGCCAACGCCCTGACTTTC
TRBJ2-7 few TRBV6-5 . CASSYGRAEPSYEQYF TGTGCCAGCAGTTACGGCCGGGCCGAGCCTTCCTACGAGCAGTACTTC
TRBJ2-3 many TRBV11-3 TRBD1 CASSHRGLADTQYF TGTGCCAGCAGCCACAGGGGGCTGGCAGATACGCAGTATTTT
TRBJ2-7 many TRBV20-1 . CSARDERVGDYEQYF TGCAGTGCTAGAGATGAGCGAGTGGGAGATTACGAGCAGTACTTC
TRBJ2-1 . TRBV7-2 TRBD2 CASSAGGTSGLGEQFF TGTGCCAGCAGCGCGGGGGGGACTAGCGGCTTGGGGGAGCAGTTCTTC
TRBJ2-4 . TRBV28 . CASGPARLQYF TGTGCCAGCGGACCCGCTCGACTTCAGTACTTC
TRBJ1-2 many TRBV18 . CASSPTGARYGYTF TGTGCCAGCTCACCAACCGGGGCTCGCTATGGCTACACCTTC
TRBJ1-2 . TRBV3-1 . CASSQIGYGGYTF TGTGCCAGCAGCCAAATAGGGTATGGCGGCTACACCTTC
TRBJ2-7 few TRBV24-1 . CATIRTELSYEQYF TGTGCCACCATTAGGACGGAGTTGTCCTACGAGCAGTACTTC
TRBJ2-7 few TRBV15 . CATSRAQEIGYEQYF TGTGCCACCAGCAGAGCTCAGGAAATCGGCTACGAGCAGTACTTC
TRBJ1-5 . TRBV10-3 . CAISVGGRGQPQHF TGTGCCATCAGTGTTGGGGGGCGCGGTCAGCCCCAGCATTTT
TRBJ2-1 . TRBV20-1 TRBD2 CSASTSGYSEQFF TGCAGTGCCTCGACTAGCGGCTACAGTGAGCAGTTCTTC
TRBJ1-2 . TRBV12-3/TRBV12-4 . CASSPSAGARGYTF TGTGCCAGCAGTCCCAGCGCAGGGGCGCGTGGCTACACCTTC
TRBJ2-2 many TRBV5-1 TRBD1 CASSTGTGRTGELFF TGCGCCAGCAGCACGGGGACAGGGCGCACCGGGGAGCTGTTTTTT
TRBJ2-3 few TRBV20-1 TRBD2 CSARTSGLSITDTQYF TGCAGTGCTAGGACTAGCGGACTAAGCATCACAGATACGCAGTATTTT
TRBJ2-3 many TRBV6-1 . CASSVRDTDTQYF TGTGCCAGCAGTGTCAGGGACACAGATACGCAGTATTTT